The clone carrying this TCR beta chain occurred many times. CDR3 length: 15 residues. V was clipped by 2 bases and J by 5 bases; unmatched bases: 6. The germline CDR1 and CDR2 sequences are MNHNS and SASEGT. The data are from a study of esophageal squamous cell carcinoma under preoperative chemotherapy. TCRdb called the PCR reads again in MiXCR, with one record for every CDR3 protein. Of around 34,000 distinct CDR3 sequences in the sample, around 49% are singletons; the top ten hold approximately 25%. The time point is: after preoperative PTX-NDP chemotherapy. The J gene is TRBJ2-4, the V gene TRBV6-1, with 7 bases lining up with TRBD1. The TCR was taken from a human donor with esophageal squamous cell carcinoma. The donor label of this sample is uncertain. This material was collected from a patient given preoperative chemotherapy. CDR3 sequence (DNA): TGTGCCAGCAGTGAACCCACGGGACAGCAAAACATTCAGTACTTC. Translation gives CASSEPTGQQNIQYF.